A selection of T cell receptor beta chains follows, all from one sample in a study of blood T cell repertoires in COVID-19. Using immunoSEQ multiplex PCR, the repertoire was profiled, and TCRdb retains in-frame clones only, with some absent. Among roughly 100,000 clones listed, roughly 80% were seen once. The specimen sequenced was peripheral blood. The receptor source for this set is a woman of 80 years or more with active or convalescent COVID-19. Both conserved end residues are part of each CDR3. The D gene is left open where the match is weak. Clone size is stated in some rows and not others, as once, few, many or a class when expanded.

V: TRBV2
J: TRBJ2-1
D: TRBD2
size: .
DNA: TGTGCCAGCAGTGAGGGCGGGGGGGCCTACAATGAGCAGTTCTTC
CDR3: CASSEGGGAYNEQFF

V: TRBV29-1
J: TRBJ1-4
D: TRBD1
size: few
DNA: TGCAGCGTTCTTGGGACAGGGAGTGAAAAACTGTTTTTT
CDR3: CSVLGTGSEKLFF

V: TRBV28
J: TRBJ1-5
D: .
size: .
DNA: TGTGCCAGCAAGGAGGGTTCGCAGCCCCAGCATTTT
CDR3: CASKEGSQPQHF

V: TRBV7-8
J: TRBJ1-6
D: .
size: once
DNA: TGTGCCAGCAGCTTTCCGGGGAATTCACCCCTCCACTTT
CDR3: CASSFPGNSPLHF

V: TRBV27
J: TRBJ2-7
D: TRBD1
size: .
DNA: TGTGCCAGCAGCCCTGACAGGGACCCCCACGAGCAGTACTTC
CDR3: CASSPDRDPHEQYF

V: TRBV29-1
J: TRBJ1-1
D: .
size: once
DNA: TGCAGCGTGACGTCTCAGGGGAACACTGAAGCTTTCTTT
CDR3: CSVTSQGNTEAFF

V: TRBV7-2
J: TRBJ1-1
D: .
size: .
DNA: TGTGCCAGCAGCCTAAAGGGGGTCACTGAAGCTTTCTTT
CDR3: CASSLKGVTEAFF

V: TRBV6-5
J: TRBJ2-1
D: TRBD2
size: few
DNA: TGTGCCAGCAGGACACGGACTAGCGGGAAAGATGAGCAGTTCTTC
CDR3: CASRTRTSGKDEQFF

V: TRBV7-2
J: TRBJ2-7
D: TRBD2
size: .
DNA: TGTGCCAGCAGACCGGGAGGGCAGGCGTCAGAGCAGTACTTC
CDR3: CASRPGGQASEQYF

V: TRBV29-1
J: TRBJ1-3
D: .
size: .
DNA: TGCAGCGTTGAGTCAGAAAACTCTGGAAACACCATATATTTT
CDR3: CSVESENSGNTIYF

V: TRBV6-4
J: TRBJ1-2
D: TRBD1
size: .
DNA: TGTGCCAGCAGTGACCAAGGGGGCAATCTTGGCTACACCTTC
CDR3: CASSDQGGNLGYTF

V: TRBV5-1
J: TRBJ2-7
D: .
size: .
DNA: TGCGCCAGCAGCTTGGATTCAGTTTCCTACGAGCAGTACTTC
CDR3: CASSLDSVSYEQYF

V: TRBV19
J: TRBJ1-1
D: .
size: once
DNA: TGTGCCAGTAGTATAGAGGGTCGGGGGAACACTGAAGCTTTCTTT
CDR3: CASSIEGRGNTEAFF

V: TRBV7-8
J: TRBJ2-7
D: TRBD2
size: few
DNA: TGTGCCAGCAGCTCCGCCCGGGGGGTTGGCGAGCAGTACTTC
CDR3: CASSSARGVGEQYF

V: TRBV3-1/TRBV3-2
J: TRBJ1-3
D: TRBD1
size: .
DNA: TGTGCCAGCAGCCACCGGACAGGTGGAGACACCATATATTTT
CDR3: CASSHRTGGDTIYF

V: TRBV7-9
J: TRBJ1-2
D: TRBD1
size: .
DNA: TGTGCCAGCAGCTCGACAGGGGGCTATGGCTACACCTTC
CDR3: CASSSTGGYGYTF